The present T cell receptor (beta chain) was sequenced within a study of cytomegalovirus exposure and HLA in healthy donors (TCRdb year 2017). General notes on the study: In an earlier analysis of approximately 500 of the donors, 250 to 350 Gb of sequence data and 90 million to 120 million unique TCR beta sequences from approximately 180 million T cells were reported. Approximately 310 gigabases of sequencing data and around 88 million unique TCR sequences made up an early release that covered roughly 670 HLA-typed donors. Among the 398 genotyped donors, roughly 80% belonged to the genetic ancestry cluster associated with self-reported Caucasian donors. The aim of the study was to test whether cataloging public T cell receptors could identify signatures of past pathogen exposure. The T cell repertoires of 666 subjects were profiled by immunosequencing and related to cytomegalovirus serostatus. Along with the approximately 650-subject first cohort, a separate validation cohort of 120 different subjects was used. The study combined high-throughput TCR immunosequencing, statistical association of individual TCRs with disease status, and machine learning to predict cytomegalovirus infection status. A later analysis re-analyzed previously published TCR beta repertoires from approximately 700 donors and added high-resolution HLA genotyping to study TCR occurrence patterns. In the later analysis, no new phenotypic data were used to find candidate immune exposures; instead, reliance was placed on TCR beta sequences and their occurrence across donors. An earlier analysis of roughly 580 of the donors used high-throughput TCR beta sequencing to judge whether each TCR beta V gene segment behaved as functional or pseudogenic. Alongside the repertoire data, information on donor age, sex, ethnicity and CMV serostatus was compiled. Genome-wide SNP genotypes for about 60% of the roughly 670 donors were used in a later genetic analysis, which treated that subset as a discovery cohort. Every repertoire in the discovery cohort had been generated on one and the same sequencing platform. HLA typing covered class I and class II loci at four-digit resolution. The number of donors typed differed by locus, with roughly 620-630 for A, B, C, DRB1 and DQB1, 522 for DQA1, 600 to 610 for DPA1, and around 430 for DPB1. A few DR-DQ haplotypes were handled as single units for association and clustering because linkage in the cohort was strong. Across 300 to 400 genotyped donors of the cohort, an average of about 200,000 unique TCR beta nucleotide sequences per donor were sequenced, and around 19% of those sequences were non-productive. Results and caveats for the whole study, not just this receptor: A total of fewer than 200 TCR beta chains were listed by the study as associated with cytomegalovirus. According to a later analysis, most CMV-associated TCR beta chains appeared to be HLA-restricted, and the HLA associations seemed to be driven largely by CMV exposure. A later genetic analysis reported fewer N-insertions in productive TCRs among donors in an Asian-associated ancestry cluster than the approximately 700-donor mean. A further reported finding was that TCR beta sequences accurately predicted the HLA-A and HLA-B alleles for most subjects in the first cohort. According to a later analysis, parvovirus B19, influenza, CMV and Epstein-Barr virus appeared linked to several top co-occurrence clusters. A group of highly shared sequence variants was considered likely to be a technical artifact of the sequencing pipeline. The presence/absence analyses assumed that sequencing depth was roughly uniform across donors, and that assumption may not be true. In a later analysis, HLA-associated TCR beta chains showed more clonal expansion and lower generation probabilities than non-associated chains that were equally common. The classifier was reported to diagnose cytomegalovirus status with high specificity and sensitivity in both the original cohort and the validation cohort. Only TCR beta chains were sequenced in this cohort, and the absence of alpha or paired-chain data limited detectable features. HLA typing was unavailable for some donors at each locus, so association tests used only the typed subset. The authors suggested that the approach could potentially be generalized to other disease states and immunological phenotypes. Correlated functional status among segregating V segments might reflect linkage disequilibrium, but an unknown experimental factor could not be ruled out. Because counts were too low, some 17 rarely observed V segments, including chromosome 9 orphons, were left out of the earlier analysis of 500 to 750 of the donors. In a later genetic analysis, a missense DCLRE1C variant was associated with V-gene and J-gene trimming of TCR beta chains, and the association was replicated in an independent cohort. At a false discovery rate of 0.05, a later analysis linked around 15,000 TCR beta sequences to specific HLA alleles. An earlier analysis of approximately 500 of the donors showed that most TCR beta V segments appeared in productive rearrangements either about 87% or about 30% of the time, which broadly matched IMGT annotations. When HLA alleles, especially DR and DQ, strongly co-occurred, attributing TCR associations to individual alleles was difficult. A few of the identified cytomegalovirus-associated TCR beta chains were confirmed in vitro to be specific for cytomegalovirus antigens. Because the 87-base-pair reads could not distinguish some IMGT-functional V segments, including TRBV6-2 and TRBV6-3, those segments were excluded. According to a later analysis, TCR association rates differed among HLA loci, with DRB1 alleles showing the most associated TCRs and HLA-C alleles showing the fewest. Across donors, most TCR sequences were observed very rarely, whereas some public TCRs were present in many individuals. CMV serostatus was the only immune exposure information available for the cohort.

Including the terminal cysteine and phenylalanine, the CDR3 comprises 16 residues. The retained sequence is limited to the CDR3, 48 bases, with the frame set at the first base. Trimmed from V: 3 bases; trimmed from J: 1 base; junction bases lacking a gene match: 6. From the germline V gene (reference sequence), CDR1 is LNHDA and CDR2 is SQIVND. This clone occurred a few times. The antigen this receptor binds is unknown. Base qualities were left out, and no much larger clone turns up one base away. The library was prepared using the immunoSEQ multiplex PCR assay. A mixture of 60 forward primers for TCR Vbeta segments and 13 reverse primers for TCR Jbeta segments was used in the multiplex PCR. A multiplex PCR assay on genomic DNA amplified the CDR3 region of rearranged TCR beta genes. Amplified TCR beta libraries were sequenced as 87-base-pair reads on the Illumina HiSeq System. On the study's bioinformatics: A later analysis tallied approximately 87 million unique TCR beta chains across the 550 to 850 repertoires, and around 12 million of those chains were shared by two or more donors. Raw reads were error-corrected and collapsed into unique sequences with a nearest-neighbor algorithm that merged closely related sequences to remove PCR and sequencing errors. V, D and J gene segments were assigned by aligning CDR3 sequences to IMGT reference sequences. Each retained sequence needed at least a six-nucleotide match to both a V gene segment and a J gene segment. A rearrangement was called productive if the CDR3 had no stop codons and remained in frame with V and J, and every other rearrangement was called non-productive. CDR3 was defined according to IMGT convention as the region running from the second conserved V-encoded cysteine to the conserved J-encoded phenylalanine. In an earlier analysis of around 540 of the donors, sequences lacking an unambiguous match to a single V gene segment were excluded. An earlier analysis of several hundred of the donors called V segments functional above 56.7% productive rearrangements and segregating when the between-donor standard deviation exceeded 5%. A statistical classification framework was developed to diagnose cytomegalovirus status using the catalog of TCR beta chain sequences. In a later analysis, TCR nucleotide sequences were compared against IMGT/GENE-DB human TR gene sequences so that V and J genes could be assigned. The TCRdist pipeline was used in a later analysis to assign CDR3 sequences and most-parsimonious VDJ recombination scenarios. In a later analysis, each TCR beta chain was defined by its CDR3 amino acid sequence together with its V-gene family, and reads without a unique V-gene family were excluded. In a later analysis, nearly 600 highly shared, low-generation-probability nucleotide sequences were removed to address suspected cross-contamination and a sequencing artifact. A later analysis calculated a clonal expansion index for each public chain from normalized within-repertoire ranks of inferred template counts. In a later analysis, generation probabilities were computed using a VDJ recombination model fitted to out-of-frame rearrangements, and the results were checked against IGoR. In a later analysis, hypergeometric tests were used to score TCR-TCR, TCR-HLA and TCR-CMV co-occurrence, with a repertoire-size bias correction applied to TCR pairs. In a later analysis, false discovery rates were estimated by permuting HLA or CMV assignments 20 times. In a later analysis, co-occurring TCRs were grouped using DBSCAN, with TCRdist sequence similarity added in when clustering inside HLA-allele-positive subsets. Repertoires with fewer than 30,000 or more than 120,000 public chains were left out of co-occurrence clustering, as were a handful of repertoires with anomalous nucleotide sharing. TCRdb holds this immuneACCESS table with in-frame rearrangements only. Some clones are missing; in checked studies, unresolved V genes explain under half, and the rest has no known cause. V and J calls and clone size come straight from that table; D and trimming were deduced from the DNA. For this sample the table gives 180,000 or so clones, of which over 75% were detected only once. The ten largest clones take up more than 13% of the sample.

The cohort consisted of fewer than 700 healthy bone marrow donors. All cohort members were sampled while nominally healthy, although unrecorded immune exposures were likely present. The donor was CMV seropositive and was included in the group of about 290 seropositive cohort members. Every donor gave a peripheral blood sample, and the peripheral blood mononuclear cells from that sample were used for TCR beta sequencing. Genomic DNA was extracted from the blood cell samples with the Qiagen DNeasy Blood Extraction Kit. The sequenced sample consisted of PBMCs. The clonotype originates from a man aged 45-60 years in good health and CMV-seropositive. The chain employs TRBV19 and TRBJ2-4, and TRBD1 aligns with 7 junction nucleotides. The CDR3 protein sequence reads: CASSMGQLAAKNIQYF. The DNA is TGTGCCAGTAGTATGGGACAGCTTGCTGCCAAAAACATTCAGTACTTC.